The source of this TCR beta chain is a study of blood T cell repertoires in COVID-19. Turning to the study itself: Sites across the United States, Italy and Spain contributed samples from acute and convalescent COVID-19.

Under the authors' procedure: Amplification of reference gene primers provided the estimated nucleated cell counts. Assay: immunoSEQ multiplex PCR; the TCRdb copy retains only in-frame clones and omits some. V, J and clone size are those of that table, while D and trimming were read from the DNA. Found here are 45,000 or so clones, 80% to 90% of them singletons; the top ten hold approximately 2.1%. Seattle patients were enrolled while actively infected and followed longitudinally. The V gene's germline CDR1 is MNHEY and CDR2 SMNVEV (reference sequence). The CDR3 is made up of 14 amino acids. Trimming took off 4 bases at V and 10 bases at J, with 14 bases between the two ends.

This chain links TRBV27 with TRBJ1-6; possible D gene TRBD1, 5 bases. The sequencing sample was made of peripheral blood. The sequence was obtained from a woman older than 75 with COVID-19, enrolled during active disease. The CDR3 bases are TGTGCCAGCAGTTCCCGCCGGGGGGGATCACCCCTCCACTTT. Amino acids: CASSSRRGGSPLHF.